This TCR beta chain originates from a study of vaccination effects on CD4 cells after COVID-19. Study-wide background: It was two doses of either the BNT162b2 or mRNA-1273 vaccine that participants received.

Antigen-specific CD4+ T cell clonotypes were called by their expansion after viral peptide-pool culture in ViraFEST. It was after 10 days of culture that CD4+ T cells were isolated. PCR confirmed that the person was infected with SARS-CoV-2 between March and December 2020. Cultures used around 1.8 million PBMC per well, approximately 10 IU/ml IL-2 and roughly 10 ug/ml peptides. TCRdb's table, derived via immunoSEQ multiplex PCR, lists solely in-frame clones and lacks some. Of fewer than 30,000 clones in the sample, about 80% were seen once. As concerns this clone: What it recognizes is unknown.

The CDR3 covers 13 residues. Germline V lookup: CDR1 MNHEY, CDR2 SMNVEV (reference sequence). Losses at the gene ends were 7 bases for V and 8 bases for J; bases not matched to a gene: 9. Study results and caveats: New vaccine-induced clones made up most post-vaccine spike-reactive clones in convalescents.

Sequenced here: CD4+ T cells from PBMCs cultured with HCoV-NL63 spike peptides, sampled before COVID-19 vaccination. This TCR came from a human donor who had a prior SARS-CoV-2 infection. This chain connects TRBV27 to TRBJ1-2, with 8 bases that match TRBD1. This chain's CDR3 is CASTDGQGTGYTF. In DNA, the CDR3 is TGTGCCAGCACTGACGGACAGGGAACCGGCTACACCTTC.